These 8 T cell receptor beta chains originate from one sample sequenced in a study of shared clonotypes between healthy human individuals. Sequenced by immunoSEQ multiplex PCR; TCRdb stores in-frame clones only, minus some. The data show over a million clones, approximately 72% seen once. Sequencing used memory CD4+ T cells sorted from blood. Noted subset: CD45RA-negative fraction. The receptor source for this set is a man aged 18 to 29 in good health.

The rearrangement links TRBV4-1 to TRBJ2-5, with 10 nucleotides matching TRBD1. The CDR3 sequence is 15 residues long. Germline CDR1 and CDR2: MGHRA and YSYEKL. Trimming at V came to 0 bases and at J to 4 bases, leaving 2 bases not matched to a gene. CDR3 DNA sequence: TGCGCCAGCAGCCAAGATCGACAGGGGGCAGAGACCCAGTACTTC. Protein sequence: CASSQDRQGAETQYF.

A word on this clone: The sample carries other DNA sequences with the same CDR3. This rearrangement joins TRBV29-1 to TRBJ2-7; a weak D match, TRBD1 (6 bases). The germline V gene encodes CDR1 SQVTM and CDR2 ANQGSEA. The V end was cut by 7 bases, the J end by 7 bases, with 11 bases between. The CDR3 runs 10 residues. The CDR3 here is CSAGTQEQYF. The CDR3 nucleotides read TGCAGCGCCGGGACACAAGAGCAGTACTTC.

This clone was seen a single time. The rearrangement joins TRBV2 to TRBJ1-3; D may be TRBD1 (5 bases). With 0 bases removed from V and 0 bases from J, the gap between germline ends came to 9 bases. Germline V lookup: CDR1 SNHLY, CDR2 FYNNEI. The CDR3 has 16 residues. For the CDR3, the DNA is TGTGCCAGCAGTGAAGCGGGACTGATCTCTGGAAACACCATATATTTT. It encodes CASSEAGLISGNTIYF. The full variable domain, in which reference TRBV2 and TRBJ1-3 provide the parts outside the CDR3, is EPEVTQTPSHQVTQMGQEVILRCVPISNHLYFYWYRQILGQKVEFLVSFYNNEISEKSEIFDDQFSVERPDGSNFTLKIRSTKLEDSAMYFCASSEAGLISGNTIYFGEGSWLTVV.

In its sample, this clone was seen many times. The chain has TRBV6-6 and TRBJ1-1; tentative D call: TRBD1 (6 bases). The CDR3 covers 15 residues. Germline V gene data show CDR1 as MNHNY and CDR2 as SVGAGI (reference sequence). V was trimmed by 7 bases and J by 3 bases, leaving 18 bases between them. In DNA form, the CDR3 reads TGTGCCAGCACCAGAAGGGGGGGAGGGGACACTGAAGCTTTCTTT. This codes for CASTRRGGGDTEAFF.

The chain employs TRBV15 and TRBJ1-5; D unresolved. V dropped 0 bases and J dropped 2 bases, with 8 bases sitting between them. The CDR3 contains 15 residues. Germline assignment: CDR1 LNHNV and CDR2 YYDKDF (reference sequence). CDR3 nucleotides: TGTGCCACCAGCAGAGATGTCGGAGGCAATCAGCCCCAGCATTTT. It codes for CATSRDVGGNQPQHF.

The chain employs TRBV5-4 and TRBJ2-7; 11 bases map to TRBD2. The CDR3 runs 16 residues. The V gene end was trimmed by 0 bases and the J gene end by 4 bases; junction bases not matched to a gene: 6. The V gene's germline CDR1 is SGHNT and CDR2 YYREEE (reference sequence). The CDR3 region has the DNA TGTGCCAGCAGCTTGGCTAGCGGGGGGACTTCATACGAGCAGTACTTC. Residues: CASSLASGGTSYEQYF. Together with reference TRBV5-4 and TRBJ2-7, the CDR3 gives the full variable domain: ETGVTQSPTHLIKTRGQQVTLRCSSQSGHNTVSWYQQALGQGPQFIFQYYREEENGRGNFPPRFSGLQFPNYSSELNVNALELDDSALYLCASSLASGGTSYEQYFGPGTRLTVT.

This sequence joins TRBV19 and TRBJ1-2; D call uncertain. There are 13 residues in the CDR3. Germline V CDR1 and CDR2: LNHDA, SQIVND (reference sequence). The ends were cut back, 5 bases at V and 5 bases at J, with 12 bases in the middle. The CDR3 nucleotides read TGTGCCAGTAGTTCCACCCATAGATATGGCTACACCTTC. Translating gives CASSSTHRYGYTF. The entire variable domain, with the rest obtained from reference TRBV19 and TRBJ1-2, is as follows: DGGITQSPKYLFRKEGQNVTLSCEQNLNHDAMYWYRQDPGQGLRLIYYSQIVNDFQKGDIAEGYSVSREKKESFPLTVTSAQKNPTAFYLCASSSTHRYGYTFGSGTRLTVV.

This clone was counted at least ten times. The genes are TRBV29-1 and TRBJ2-7, with a weak D call TRBD2 (6 bases). This CDR3 contains 11 residues. The V end was cut by 7 bases, the J end by 6 bases, with 13 bases between. Germline-derived CDR1 and CDR2 are SQVTM and ANQGSEA. The CDR3 nucleotides are TGCAGCGCCCGGAGGGAATCCGAGCAGTACTTC. Protein sequence: CSARRESEQYF.